This is a list of T cell receptor beta chains from one sample in a study of identical twins. TCRdb redid the calling of the 5' RACE reads with MiXCR, one entry per CDR3 protein. The sample has 450,000 or so distinct CDR3 sequences, around 14% seen once; the top ten hold around 0.48%. This sample was also put to use in a study of yellow fever vaccine responses in identical twins.

Specimen: CD4+ T cells sorted from blood. These receptors all come from a woman under 30 in good health. Each CDR3 is given with its conserved first and last residue. A D gene is named only where the DNA matches it firmly. Some rows mark clone size as missing; the rest say once, few, many or name a class of expanded clone.

j_call clone_size d_call v_call cdr3_nt cdr3_aa
TRBJ2-1 many . TRBV4-1 TGCGCCAGCAGCCAAGCTAAGGTGATTGGAGTATACAATGAGCAGTTCTTC CASSQAKVIGVYNEQFF
TRBJ2-1 . TRBD1 TRBV20-1 TGCAGTGCCTCGGACAGGAATAATGAGCAGTTCTTC CSASDRNNEQFF
TRBJ2-3 many TRBD1 TRBV10-3 TGTGCCATCAGTGAGCCTGGGACAGGCCTAAGCACAGATACGCAGTATTTT CAISEPGTGLSTDTQYF
TRBJ2-7 . . TRBV6-5 TGTGCCAGCAGTGACGGACTGACACCCCTTTTC CASSDGLTPLF
TRBJ2-1 few TRBD2 TRBV9 TGTGCCAGCAGCGTTTTGACTAGCGGGGTAAACAATGAGCAGTTCTTC CASSVLTSGVNNEQFF
TRBJ2-4 many . TRBV14 TGTGCCAGCAGCCAAAGAGGGGGGAACATTCAGTACTTC CASSQRGGNIQYF
TRBJ1-1 . . TRBV10-3 TGTGCCATCAGTCCCCGGGAGAACACTGAAGCTTTCTTT CAISPRENTEAFF
TRBJ1-1 . . TRBV5-1 TGCGCCAGCAGTGGAGGAGGCCCCGGGACTGAAGCTTTCTTT CASSGGGPGTEAFF
TRBJ2-1 few . TRBV6-6 TGTGCCAGCAGTTACCCCAGGGTAGGTGAGCAGTTCTTC CASSYPRVGEQFF
TRBJ2-3 few . TRBV5-1 TGCGCCAGCAGCTTGGCGTCAGCCCGAGATACGCAGTATTTT CASSLASARDTQYF
TRBJ2-3 few TRBD1 TRBV5-6 TGTGCCAGCAGCCTCCGGGGACAGGGTAGAGATACGCAGTATTTT CASSLRGQGRDTQYF